The 14 T cell receptor beta chains in this list originate from one sample, sequenced in a study of T cell responses to AZD1222 COVID-19 vaccine. Here immunoSEQ multiplex PCR was the method, and the copy in TCRdb shows in-frame clones only, minus some. The sample lists roughly 49,000 clones; around 85% were seen once. The material sequenced was peripheral blood, taken on day 0 of MenACWY control vaccination. The receptors here all came from an adult in good health.

This clone was observed a single time. This sequence joins TRBV23-1 and TRBJ1-1, with 9 bases fitting TRBD1. TRBV23-1 is treated as an ORF (open reading frame) with a function not yet certain. The V segment lost 0 bases and the J segment 3 bases; nucleotides outside the gene matches: 11. The CDR3 loop spans 18 amino acids. The CDR3 coding sequence is TGCGCCAGCAGTCAATCCCCTGTAGGGGACAGGGATCACACTGAAGCTTTCTTT. Protein product: CASSQSPVGDRDHTEAFF.

This rearrangement joins TRBV19 to TRBJ1-5; D gene unclear. The CDR3 loop spans 16 amino acids. Trimming took 5 bases from V and 0 from J, leaving 14 bases between them. The germline CDR1 and CDR2 sequences are LNHDA and SQIVND (reference sequence). CDR3 protein: CASSSIGLNSNQPQHF. CDR3 nucleotides: TGTGCCAGTAGTTCCATCGGGCTGAATAGCAATCAGCCCCAGCATTTT.

The chain has TRBV19 and TRBJ2-3; D call uncertain. The CDR3 extends over 15 amino acids. Germline CDR1 is LNHDA and CDR2 is SQIVND (reference sequence). Trimming shortened V by 5 bases and J by 0 bases, and 12 bases separated the two germline ends. The CDR3 here is CASSSQSGSTDTQYF. The CDR3 DNA reads TGTGCCAGTAGTTCTCAATCTGGTAGCACAGATACGCAGTATTTT.

The chain combines TRBV5-1 with TRBJ1-1; perhaps TRBD1 as D (5 bases). CDR3 length equals 15 residues. CDR1 is SGHRS and CDR2 is YFSETQ in the germline V gene. V shed 1 base and J shed 4 bases, with 14 bases lying between them. The CDR3 DNA sequence: TGCGCCAGCAGCTTGTCAGGGAATAAGGGCACTGAAGCTTTCTTT. It specifies CASSLSGNKGTEAFF.

The rearrangement links TRBV7-6 to TRBJ2-7; TRBD2 aligns across 8 bases. Germline V gene data show CDR1 as SGHVS and CDR2 as FNYEAQ. The CDR3 loop spans 14 amino acids. J gave up 5 bases and V 0 bases, and 3 bases lay outside the gene matches. CDR3 DNA: TGTGCCAGCAGCTTAGCGGGACTAGTCGACGAGCAGTACTTC. Its protein is CASSLAGLVDEQYF.

This clone was picked up one time. The chain employs TRBV24-1 and TRBJ1-2; possible D gene TRBD1, 5 bases. Germline CDR1 and CDR2: KGHDR and SFDVKD. V dropped 3 bases and J dropped 2 bases, with 12 bases sitting between them. This CDR3 is 15 amino acids long. In DNA form, the CDR3 reads TGTGCCACCAGTGATCCGGGGACGCCCAACTATGGCTACACCTTC. This codes for CATSDPGTPNYGYTF.

V usage is TRBV18 and J usage is TRBJ1-1; D is perhaps TRBD1 (6 bases). The CDR3 extends over 16 amino acids. Trimming cost V 3 bases and J 4 bases, with 18 bases left between them. Germline-derived CDR1 and CDR2 are KGHSH and LQKENI. CDR3 bases: TGTGCCAGCTCACCGTTAGCAGGGGCTGGTATCACTGAAGCTTTCTTT. Protein: CASSPLAGAGITEAFF.

The rearrangement joins TRBV28 to TRBJ2-2; possible D gene TRBD2, 6 bases. Germline assignment: CDR1 MDHEN and CDR2 SYDVKM. Between the trimmed V and J ends, which lost 6 bases and 6 bases, there was a span of 17 bases. The CDR3 contains 15 residues. CDR3 in DNA: TGTGCCAGCAGCCCCGGCGGGGTGTCGGCCGGGGAGCTGTTTTTT. It codes for CASSPGGVSAGELFF.

The chain employs TRBV28 and TRBJ1-1; D not certain. The CDR3 contains 13 residues. Between the trimmed V and J ends, which lost 5 bases and 0 bases, there was a span of 7 bases. Germline-derived CDR1 and CDR2 are MDHEN and SYDVKM. The DNA of the CDR3 is TGTGCCAGCAGTCCCCGGTTGAACACTGAAGCTTTCTTT. Translating gives CASSPRLNTEAFF.

The DNA for the CDR3 is TGTGCCAGCTCACCAGCGACTAGGCACGAGCAGTACTTC. Encoded protein: CASSPATRHEQYF. V gene TRBV18 combines with J gene TRBJ2-7; D is perhaps TRBD2 (6 bases). The CDR3 covers 13 residues. The germline V gene encodes CDR1 KGHSH and CDR2 LQKENI. Trimming shortened V by 2 bases and J by 5 bases, and 10 bases separated the two germline ends. The full variable domain, completed using reference TRBV18 and TRBJ2-7, is NAGVMQNPRHLVRRRGQEARLRCSPMKGHSHVYWYRQLPEEGLKFMVYLQKENIIDESGMPKERFSAEFPKEGPSILRIQQVVRGDSAAYFCASSPATRHEQYFGPGTRLTVT.

The J gene is TRBJ2-3, the V gene TRBV6-5; 7 bases map to TRBD2. Germline CDR1 MNHEY, CDR2 SVGAGI. This CDR3 contains 15 residues. The junction had 2 bases not matched to a gene; V was cut back by 2 bases and J by 0 bases. The chain's CDR3 is CASSYASGSTDTQYF. CDR3 sequence (DNA): TGTGCCAGCAGTTACGCTAGCGGTAGCACAGATACGCAGTATTTT.

This clone was counted only a few times. The chain has TRBV7-9 and TRBJ2-1; 8 bases fit TRBD2. Per the germline V gene, CDR1 is SEHNR and CDR2 is FQNEAQ (reference sequence). CDR3 size: 17 residues. Germline trimming cut 5 bases from V and 7 bases from J; bases unmatched to any gene: 16. The CDR3 DNA reads as TGTGCCAGCAGCCAGTTAAAAGCGGGAGTAAATGAGAATGAGCAGTTCTTC. Translation: CASSQLKAGVNENEQFF. Drawing the rest from reference TRBV7-9 and TRBJ2-1, the complete variable domain is DTGVSQNPRHKITKRGQNVTFRCDPISEHNRLYWYRQTLGQGPEFLTYFQNEAQLEKSRLLSDRFSAERPKGSFSTLEIQRTEQGDSAMYLCASSQLKAGVNENEQFFGPGTRLTVL.

This chain uses TRBV2 with TRBJ2-5, with D perhaps TRBD2 (6 bases). This CDR3 has 13 residues. Germline CDR1 and CDR2: SNHLY and FYNNEI. The V and J ends lost 2 bases and 6 bases respectively, with 10 bases between them. The CDR3 loop is CASSESGEKTQYF. The CDR3 nucleotides are TGTGCCAGCAGTGAATCGGGGGAGAAGACCCAGTACTTC.

The chain employs TRBV7-8 and TRBJ2-3; weak D call: TRBD2 (6 bases). This CDR3 has 16 amino acids. The germline CDR1 and CDR2 sequences are SGHVS and FQNEAQ. V was cut by 6 bases and J by 0 bases, with 16 bases left in between. The DNA for the CDR3 is TGTGCCAGCAGGCGAGGGGCGGGATTTAGCACAGATACGCAGTATTTT. Translating it yields CASRRGAGFSTDTQYF.